This note documents a single T cell receptor beta chain sequence. During active infection, Seattle patients enrolled and were then monitored through disease. Germline V lookup: CDR1 MNHNY, CDR2 SVGAGI (reference sequence). This CDR3 spans 14 amino acids. The V end lost 2 bases, the J end lost 4 bases, and 9 bases lay between the germline ends. Source study methods: Researchers report that nucleated cell counts were estimated from reference gene primer amplification. Profiled with immunoSEQ multiplex PCR; TCRdb holds only in-frame clones, not every one. V and J calls plus clone size are reproduced from that table; the DNA served to infer D and trimming. The top ten clones hold approximately 3% of a sample with about 370,000 clones, roughly 90% of them seen once. This entry is derived from a study of blood T cell repertoires in COVID-19. Turning to the study itself: Sites across the United States, Italy and Spain contributed samples from acute and convalescent COVID-19. T cells, B-cell-depleted T cells, or PBMCs supplied cDNA or gDNA.

The sample consisted of peripheral blood. This TCR was recovered from a woman younger than 45 with COVID-19, enrolled during active disease. The chain carries TRBV6-6 and TRBJ2-1; a possible D gene is TRBD1 (6 bases). The CDR3 region is CASSYGQLYNEQFF. CDR3 nucleotide sequence: TGTGCCAGCAGTTACGGACAGTTATACAATGAGCAGTTCTTC.